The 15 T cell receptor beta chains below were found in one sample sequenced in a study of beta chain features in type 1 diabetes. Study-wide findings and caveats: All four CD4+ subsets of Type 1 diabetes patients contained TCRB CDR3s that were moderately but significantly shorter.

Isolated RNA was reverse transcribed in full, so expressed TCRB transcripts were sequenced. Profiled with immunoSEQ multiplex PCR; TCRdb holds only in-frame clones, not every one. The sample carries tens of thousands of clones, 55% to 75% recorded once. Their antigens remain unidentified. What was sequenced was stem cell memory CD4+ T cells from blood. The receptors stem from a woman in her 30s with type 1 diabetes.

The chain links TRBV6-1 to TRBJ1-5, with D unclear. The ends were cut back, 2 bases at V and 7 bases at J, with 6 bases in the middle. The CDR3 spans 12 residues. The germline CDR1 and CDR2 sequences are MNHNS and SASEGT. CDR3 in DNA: TGTGCCAGCAGTGAACGGGGACAGCCCCAGCATTTT. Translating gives CASSERGQPQHF.

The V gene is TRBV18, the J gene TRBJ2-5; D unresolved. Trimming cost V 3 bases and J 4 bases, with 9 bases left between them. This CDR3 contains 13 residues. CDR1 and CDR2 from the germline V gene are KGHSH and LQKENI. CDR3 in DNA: TGTGCCAGCTCACCGACGACGGGAGAGACCCAGTACTTC. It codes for CASSPTTGETQYF.

The CDR3 DNA follows: TGTGCCAGCAACCTCGACACTCAGGGTCAGAGTCAGCCCCAGCATTTT. As protein: CASNLDTQGQSQPQHF. V usage is TRBV6-4 and J usage is TRBJ1-5; possibly TRBD1 for D (5 bases). The CDR3 is 16 amino acids. CDR1 MRHNA and CDR2 SNTAGT come from the germline V gene. V dropped 7 bases and J dropped 6 bases, with 22 bases sitting between them.

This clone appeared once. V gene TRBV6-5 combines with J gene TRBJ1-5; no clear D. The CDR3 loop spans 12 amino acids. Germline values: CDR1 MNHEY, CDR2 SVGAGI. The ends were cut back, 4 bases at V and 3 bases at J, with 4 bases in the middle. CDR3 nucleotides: TGTGCCAGCAGTTCTTTCAATCAGCCCCAGCATTTT. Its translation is CASSSFNQPQHF.

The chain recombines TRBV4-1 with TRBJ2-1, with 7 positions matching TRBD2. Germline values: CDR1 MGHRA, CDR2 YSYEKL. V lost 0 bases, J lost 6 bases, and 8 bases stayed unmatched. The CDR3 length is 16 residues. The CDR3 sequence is CASSQDWGGPINEQFF. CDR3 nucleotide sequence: TGCGCCAGCAGCCAAGATTGGGGGGGACCAATCAATGAGCAGTTCTTC.

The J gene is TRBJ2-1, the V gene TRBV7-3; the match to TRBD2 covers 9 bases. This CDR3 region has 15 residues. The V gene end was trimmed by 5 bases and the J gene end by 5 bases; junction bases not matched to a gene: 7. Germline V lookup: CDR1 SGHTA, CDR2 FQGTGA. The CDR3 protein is CASSPLAGTNNEQFF. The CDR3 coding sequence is TGTGCCAGCAGCCCACTAGCGGGCACCAACAATGAGCAGTTCTTC.

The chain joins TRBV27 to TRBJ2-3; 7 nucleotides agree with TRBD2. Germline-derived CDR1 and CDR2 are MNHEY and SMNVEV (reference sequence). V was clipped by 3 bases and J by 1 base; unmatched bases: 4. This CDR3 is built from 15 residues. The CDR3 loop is CASSFWGGGTDTQYF. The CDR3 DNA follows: TGTGCCAGCAGTTTCTGGGGAGGGGGCACAGATACGCAGTATTTT.

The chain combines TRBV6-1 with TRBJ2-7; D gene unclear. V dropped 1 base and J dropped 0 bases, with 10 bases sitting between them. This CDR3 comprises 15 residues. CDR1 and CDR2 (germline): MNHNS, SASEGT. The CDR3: CASSEGVLSSYEQYF. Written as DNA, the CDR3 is TGTGCCAGCAGTGAAGGAGTCTTAAGCTCCTACGAGCAGTACTTC.

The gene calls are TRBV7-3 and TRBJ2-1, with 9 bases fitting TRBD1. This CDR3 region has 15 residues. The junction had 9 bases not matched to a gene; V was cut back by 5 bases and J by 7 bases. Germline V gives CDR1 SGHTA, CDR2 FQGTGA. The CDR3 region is CASSAHTGGSNEQFF. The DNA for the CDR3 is TGTGCCAGCAGCGCCCATACAGGGGGCTCTAATGAGCAGTTCTTC.

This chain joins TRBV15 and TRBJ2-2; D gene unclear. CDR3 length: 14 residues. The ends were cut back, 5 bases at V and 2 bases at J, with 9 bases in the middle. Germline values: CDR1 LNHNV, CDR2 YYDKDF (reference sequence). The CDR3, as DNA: TGTGCCACCAGCCACGCGATAAACACCGGGGAGCTGTTTTTT. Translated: CATSHAINTGELFF. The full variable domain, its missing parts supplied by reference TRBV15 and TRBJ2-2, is DAMVIQNPRYQVTQFGKPVTLSCSQTLNHNVMYWYQQKSSQAPKLLFHYYDKDFNNEADTPDNFQSRRPNTSFCFLDIRSPGLGDTAMYLCATSHAINTGELFFGEGSRLTVL.

In nucleotides, the CDR3 is TGTGCCAGCAGCTTGGTTAGGACTGAAGTGTTCTTC. Encoded protein: CASSLVRTEVFF. The chain carries TRBV7-8 and TRBJ2-1, with a tentative D call TRBD2 (5 bases). The CDR3 spans 12 residues. Germline V gives CDR1 SGHVS, CDR2 FQNEAQ. V was cut by 3 bases and J by 15 bases, with 15 bases left in between.

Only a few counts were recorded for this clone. The chain's CDR3 is CASSFSLGFTDTQYF. CDR3 DNA: TGTGCCAGCAGCTTCTCACTAGGGTTCACAGATACGCAGTATTTT. The chain has TRBV28 and TRBJ2-3, with D perhaps matching TRBD2 (5 bases). This CDR3 contains 15 residues. V dropped 6 bases and J dropped 2 bases, with 15 bases sitting between them. Looked up from germline, CDR1 is MDHEN and CDR2 is SYDVKM.

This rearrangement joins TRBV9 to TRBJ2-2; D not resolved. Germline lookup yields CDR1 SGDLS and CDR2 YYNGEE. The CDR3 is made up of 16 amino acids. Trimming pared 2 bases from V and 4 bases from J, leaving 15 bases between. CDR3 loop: CASSVSPHGFTGELFF. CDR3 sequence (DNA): TGTGCCAGCAGCGTTTCCCCTCATGGCTTCACCGGGGAGCTGTTTTTT. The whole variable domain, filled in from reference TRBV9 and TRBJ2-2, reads DSGVTQTPKHLITATGQRVTLRCSPRSGDLSVYWYQQSLDQGLQFLIQYYNGEERAKGNILERFSAQQFPDLHSELNLSSLELGDSALYFCASSVSPHGFTGELFFGEGSRLTVL.

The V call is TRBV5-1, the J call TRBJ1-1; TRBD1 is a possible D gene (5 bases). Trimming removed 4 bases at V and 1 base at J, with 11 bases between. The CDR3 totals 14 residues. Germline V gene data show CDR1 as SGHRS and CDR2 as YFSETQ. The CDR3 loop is CASSALGGNTEAFF. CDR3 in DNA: TGCGCCAGCAGCGCCCTGGGGGGGAACACTGAAGCTTTCTTT.

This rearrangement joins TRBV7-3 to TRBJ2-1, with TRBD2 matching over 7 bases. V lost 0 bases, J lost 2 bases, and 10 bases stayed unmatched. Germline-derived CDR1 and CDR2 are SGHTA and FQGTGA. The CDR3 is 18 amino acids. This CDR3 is CASSLTLSGKVTYNEQFF. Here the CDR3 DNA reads TGTGCCAGCAGCTTAACGCTGAGCGGGAAAGTAACCTACAATGAGCAGTTCTTC.